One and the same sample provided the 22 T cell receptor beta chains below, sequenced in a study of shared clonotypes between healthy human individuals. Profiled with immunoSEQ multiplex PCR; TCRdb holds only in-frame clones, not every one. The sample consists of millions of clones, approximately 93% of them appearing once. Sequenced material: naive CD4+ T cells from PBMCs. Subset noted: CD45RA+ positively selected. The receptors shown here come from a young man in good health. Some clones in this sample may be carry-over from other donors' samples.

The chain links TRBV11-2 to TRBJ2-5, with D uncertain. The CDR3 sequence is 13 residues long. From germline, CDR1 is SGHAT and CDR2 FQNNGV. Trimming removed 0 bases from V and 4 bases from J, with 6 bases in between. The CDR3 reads CASSLDPGETQYF. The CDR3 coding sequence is TGTGCCAGCAGCTTAGATCCCGGAGAGACCCAGTACTTC.

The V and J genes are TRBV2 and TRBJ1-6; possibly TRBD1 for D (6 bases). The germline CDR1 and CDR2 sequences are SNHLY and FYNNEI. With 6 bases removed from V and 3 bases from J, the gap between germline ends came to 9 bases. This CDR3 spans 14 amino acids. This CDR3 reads CASRRTDYNSPLHF. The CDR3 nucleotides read TGTGCCAGCAGACGGACAGACTATAATTCACCCCTCCACTTT.

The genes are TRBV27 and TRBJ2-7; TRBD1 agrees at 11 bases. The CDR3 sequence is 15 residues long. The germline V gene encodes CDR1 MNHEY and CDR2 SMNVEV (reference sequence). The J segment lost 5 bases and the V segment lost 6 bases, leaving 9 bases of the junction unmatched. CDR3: CASRIYGTGGDEQYF. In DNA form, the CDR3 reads TGTGCCAGCAGAATATACGGGACAGGGGGAGACGAGCAGTACTTC.

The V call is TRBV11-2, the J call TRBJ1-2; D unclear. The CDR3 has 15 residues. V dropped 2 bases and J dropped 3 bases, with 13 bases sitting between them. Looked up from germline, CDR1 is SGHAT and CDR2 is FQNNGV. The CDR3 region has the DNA TGTGCCAGCAGCTTATACCTCCCCGCCGACTATGGCTACACCTTC. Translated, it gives CASSLYLPADYGYTF.

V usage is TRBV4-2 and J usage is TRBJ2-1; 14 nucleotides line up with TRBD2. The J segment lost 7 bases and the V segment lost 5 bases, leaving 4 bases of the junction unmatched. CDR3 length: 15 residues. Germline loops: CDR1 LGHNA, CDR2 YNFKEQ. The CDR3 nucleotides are TGTGCCAGCAGCTCTGGGACTAGCGGGAGTAATGAGCAGTTCTTC. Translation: CASSSGTSGSNEQFF.

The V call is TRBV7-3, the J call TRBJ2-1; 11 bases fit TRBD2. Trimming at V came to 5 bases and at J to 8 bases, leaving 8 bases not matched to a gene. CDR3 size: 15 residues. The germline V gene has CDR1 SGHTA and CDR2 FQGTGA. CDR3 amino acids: CASSKIAGGIDEQFF. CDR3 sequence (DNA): TGTGCCAGCAGCAAAATAGCGGGAGGGATCGATGAGCAGTTCTTC.

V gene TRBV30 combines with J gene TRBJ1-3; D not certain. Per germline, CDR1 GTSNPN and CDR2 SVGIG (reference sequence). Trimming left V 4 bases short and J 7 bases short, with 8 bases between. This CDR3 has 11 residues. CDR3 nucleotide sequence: TGTGCCTGGACCTTCACTAACACCATATATTTT. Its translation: CAWTFTNTIYF.

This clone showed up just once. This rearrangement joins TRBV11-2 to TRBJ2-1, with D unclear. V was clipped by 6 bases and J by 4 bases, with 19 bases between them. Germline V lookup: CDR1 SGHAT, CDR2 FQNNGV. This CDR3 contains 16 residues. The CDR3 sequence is CASRRTFAVGYNEQFF. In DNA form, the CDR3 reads TGTGCCAGCAGGCGAACTTTCGCGGTAGGGTACAATGAGCAGTTCTTC.

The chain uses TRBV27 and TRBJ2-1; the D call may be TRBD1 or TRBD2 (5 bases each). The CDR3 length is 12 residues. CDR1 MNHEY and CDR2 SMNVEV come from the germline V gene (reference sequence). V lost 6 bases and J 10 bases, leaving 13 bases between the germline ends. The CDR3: CASRDLGREQFF. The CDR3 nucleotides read TGTGCCAGCAGGGACTTGGGGCGCGAGCAGTTCTTC.

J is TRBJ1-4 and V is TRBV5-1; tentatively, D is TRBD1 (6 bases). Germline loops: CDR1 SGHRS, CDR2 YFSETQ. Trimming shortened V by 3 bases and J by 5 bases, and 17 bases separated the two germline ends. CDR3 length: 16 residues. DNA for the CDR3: TGCGCCAGCAGCTCGAGGCGGGACAACGGGAATGAAAAACTGTTTTTT. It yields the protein CASSSRRDNGNEKLFF.

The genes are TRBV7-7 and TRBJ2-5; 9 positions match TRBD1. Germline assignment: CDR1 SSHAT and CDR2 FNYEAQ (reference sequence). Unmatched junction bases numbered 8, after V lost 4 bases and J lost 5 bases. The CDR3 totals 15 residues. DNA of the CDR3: TGTGCCAGCAGCTATAGACAGGGGGTCGGGGAGACCCAGTACTTC. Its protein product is CASSYRQGVGETQYF.

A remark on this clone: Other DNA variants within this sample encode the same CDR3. The CDR3 reads CSVGRVPYEQYF. CDR3 DNA: TGCAGCGTTGGACGGGTCCCTTACGAGCAGTACTTC. The gene calls are TRBV29-1 and TRBJ2-7; D unclear. V lost 4 bases and J 4 bases, leaving 11 bases between the germline ends. This CDR3 has 12 residues. The germline gives CDR1 SQVTM, CDR2 ANQGSEA.

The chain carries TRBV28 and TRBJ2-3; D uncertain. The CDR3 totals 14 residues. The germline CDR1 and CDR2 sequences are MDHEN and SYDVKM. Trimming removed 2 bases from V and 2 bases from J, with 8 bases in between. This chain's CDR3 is CASSLVWDTDTQYF. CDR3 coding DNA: TGTGCCAGCAGTTTAGTCTGGGACACAGATACGCAGTATTTT.

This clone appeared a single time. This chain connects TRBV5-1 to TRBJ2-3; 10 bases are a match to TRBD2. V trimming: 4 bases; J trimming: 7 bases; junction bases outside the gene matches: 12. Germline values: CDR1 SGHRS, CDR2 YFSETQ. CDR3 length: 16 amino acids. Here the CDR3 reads CASSPGAGGPGNTQYF. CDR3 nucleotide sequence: TGCGCCAGCAGCCCTGGAGCGGGAGGGCCCGGGAATACGCAGTATTTT. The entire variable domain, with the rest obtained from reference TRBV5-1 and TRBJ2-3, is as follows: KAGVTQTPRYLIKTRGQQVTLSCSPISGHRSVSWYQQTPGQGLQFLFEYFSETQRNKGNFPGRFSGRQFSNSRSEMNVSTLELGDSALYLCASSPGAGGPGNTQYFGPGTRLTVL.

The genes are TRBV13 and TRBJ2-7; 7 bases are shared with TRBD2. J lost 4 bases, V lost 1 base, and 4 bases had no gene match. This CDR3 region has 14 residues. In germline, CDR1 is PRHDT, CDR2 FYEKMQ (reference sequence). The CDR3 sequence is CASSLDSRGYEQYF. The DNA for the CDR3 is TGTGCCAGCAGCTTAGATTCGCGGGGGTACGAGCAGTACTTC.

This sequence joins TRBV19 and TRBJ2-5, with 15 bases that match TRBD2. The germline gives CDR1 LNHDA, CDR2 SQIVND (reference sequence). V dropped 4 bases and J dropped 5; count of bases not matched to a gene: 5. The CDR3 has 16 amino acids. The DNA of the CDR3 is TGTGCCAGTAGTACCGGGACTAGCGGGAGGAAGGAGACCCAGTACTTC. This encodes CASSTGTSGRKETQYF.

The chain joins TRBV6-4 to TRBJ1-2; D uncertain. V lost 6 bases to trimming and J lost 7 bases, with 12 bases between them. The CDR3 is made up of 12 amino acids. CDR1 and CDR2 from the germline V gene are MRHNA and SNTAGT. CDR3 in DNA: TGTGCCAGCAGGGCAGCTTTAGGTGGCTACACCTTC. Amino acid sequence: CASRAALGGYTF.

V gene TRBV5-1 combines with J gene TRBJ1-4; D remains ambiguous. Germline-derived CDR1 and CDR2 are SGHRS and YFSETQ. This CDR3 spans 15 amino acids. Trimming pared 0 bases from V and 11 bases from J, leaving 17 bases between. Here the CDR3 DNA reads TGCGCCAGCAGCTTGGAGGGAGGACCCCTAGGGAAACTGTTTTTT. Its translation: CASSLEGGPLGKLFF.

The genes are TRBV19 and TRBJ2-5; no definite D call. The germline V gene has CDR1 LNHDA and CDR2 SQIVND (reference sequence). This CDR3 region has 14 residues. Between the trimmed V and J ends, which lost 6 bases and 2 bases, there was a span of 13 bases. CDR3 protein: CASRGGRTQETQYF. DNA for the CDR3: TGTGCCAGTAGAGGTGGCAGGACGCAAGAGACCCAGTACTTC.

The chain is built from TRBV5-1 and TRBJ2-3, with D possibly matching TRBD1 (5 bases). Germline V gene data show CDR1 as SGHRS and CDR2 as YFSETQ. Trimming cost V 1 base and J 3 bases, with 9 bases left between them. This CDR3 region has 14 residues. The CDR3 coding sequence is TGCGCCAGCAGCTTGCCAGGGCGGACAGATACGCAGTATTTT. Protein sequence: CASSLPGRTDTQYF.

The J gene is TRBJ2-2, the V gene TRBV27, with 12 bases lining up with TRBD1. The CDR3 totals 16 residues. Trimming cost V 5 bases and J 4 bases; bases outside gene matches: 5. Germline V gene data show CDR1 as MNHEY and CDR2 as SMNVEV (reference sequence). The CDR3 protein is CASSAGQGALTGELFF. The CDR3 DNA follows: TGTGCCAGCAGTGCGGGACAGGGGGCGCTCACCGGGGAGCTGTTTTTT.

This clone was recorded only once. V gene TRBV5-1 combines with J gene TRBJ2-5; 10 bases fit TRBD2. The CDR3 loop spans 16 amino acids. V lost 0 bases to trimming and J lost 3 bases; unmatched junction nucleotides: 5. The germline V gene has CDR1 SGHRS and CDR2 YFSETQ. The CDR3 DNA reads TGCGCCAGCAGCTTGGGGACTAGCGGCAACGAAGAGACCCAGTACTTC. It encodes CASSLGTSGNEETQYF.